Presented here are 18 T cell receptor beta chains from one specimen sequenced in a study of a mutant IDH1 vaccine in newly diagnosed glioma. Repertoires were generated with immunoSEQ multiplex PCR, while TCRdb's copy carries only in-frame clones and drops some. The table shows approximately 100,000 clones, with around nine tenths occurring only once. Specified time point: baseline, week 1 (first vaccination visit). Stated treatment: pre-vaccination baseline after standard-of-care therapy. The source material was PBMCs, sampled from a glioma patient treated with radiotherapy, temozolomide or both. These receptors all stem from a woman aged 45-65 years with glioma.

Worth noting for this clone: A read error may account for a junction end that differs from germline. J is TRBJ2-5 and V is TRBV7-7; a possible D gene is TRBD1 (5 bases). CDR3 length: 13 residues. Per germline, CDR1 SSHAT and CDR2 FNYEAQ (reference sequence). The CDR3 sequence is CASSLGQGETQYF. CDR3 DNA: TGTGCTAGCAGCTTAGGGCAGGGCGAGACCCAGTACTTC.

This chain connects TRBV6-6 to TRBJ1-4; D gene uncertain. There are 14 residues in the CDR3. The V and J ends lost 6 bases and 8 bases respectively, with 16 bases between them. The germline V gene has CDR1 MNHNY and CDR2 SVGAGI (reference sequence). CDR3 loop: CASSYPAGGEKLFF. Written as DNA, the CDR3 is TGTGCCAGCAGCTACCCCGCGGGTGGCGAAAAACTGTTTTTT.

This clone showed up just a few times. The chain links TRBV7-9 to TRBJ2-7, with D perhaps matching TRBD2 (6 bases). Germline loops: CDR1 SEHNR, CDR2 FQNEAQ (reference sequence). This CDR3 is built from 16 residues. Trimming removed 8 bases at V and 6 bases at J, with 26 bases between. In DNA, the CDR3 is TGTGCCAGCGCATTTGGGGGACCTAGCGCGCCCACCGAGCAGTACTTC. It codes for CASAFGGPSAPTEQYF. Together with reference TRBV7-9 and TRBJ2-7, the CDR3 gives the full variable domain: DTGVSQNPRHKITKRGQNVTFRCDPISEHNRLYWYRQTLGQGPEFLTYFQNEAQLEKSRLLSDRFSAERPKGSFSTLEIQRTEQGDSAMYLCASAFGGPSAPTEQYFGPGTRLTVT.

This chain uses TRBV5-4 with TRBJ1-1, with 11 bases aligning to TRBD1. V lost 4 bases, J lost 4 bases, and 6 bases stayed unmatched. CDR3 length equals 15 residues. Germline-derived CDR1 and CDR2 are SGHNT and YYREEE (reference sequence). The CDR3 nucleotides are TGTGCCAGCAGCCCCGGACAGGGGGCGGGCACTGAAGCTTTCTTT. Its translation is CASSPGQGAGTEAFF.

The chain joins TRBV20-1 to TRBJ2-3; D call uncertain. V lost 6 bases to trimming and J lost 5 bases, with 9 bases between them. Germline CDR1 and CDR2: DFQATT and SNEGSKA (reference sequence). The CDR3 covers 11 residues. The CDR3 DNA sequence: TGCAGTGCCAACGTAATAGATACGCAGTATTTT. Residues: CSANVIDTQYF.

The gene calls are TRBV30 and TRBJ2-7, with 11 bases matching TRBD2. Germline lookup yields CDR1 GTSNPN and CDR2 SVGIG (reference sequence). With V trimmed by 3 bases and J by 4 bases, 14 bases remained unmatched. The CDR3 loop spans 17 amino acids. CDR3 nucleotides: TGTGCCTGGAGCCCCCGGTTAGCGGGAGGGCCGAGATACGAGCAGTACTTC. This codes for CAWSPRLAGGPRYEQYF. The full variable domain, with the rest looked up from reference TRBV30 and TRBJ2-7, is SQTIHQWPATLVQPVGSPLSLECTVEGTSNPNLYWYRQAAGRGLQLLFYSVGIGQISSEVPQNLSASRPQDRQFILSSKKLLLSDSGFYLCAWSPRLAGGPRYEQYFGPGTRLTVT.

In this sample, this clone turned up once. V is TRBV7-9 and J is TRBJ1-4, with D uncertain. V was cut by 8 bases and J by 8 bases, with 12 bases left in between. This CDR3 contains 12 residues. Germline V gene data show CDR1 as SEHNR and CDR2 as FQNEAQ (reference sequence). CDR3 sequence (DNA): TGTGCCAGCTGGCAGGAGGACGAAAAACTGTTTTTT. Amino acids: CASWQEDEKLFF.

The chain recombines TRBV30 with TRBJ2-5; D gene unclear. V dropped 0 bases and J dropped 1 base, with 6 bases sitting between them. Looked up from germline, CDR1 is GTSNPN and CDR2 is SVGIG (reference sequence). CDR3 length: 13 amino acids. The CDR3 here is CAWSVLTQETQYF. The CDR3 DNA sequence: TGTGCCTGGAGTGTACTGACCCAAGAGACCCAGTACTTC.

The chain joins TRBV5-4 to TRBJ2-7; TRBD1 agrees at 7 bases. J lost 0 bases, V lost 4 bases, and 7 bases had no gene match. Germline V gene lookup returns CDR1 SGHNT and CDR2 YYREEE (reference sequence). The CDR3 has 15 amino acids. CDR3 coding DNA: TGTGCCAGCAGCATACGACAGGGTCTCTCCTACGAGCAGTACTTC. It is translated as CASSIRQGLSYEQYF.

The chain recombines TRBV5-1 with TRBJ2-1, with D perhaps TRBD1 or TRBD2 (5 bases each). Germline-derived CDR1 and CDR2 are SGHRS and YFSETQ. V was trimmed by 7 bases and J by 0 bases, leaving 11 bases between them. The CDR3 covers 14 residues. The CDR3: CASAEGLSYNEQFF. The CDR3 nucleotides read TGCGCCAGCGCCGAGGGGCTCTCCTACAATGAGCAGTTCTTC.

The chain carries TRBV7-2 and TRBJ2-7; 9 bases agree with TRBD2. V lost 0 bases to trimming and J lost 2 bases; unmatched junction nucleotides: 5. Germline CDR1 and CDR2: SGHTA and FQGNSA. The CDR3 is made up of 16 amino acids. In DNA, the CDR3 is TGTGCCAGCAGCTTAGCGGCTCGCGGGAGGGCCTACGAGCAGTACTTC. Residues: CASSLAARGRAYEQYF. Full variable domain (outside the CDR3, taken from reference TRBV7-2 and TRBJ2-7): GAGVSQSPSNKVTEKGKDVELRCDPISGHTALYWYRQSLGQGLEFLIYFQGNSAPDKSGLPSDRFSAERTGGSVSTLTIQRTQQEDSAVYLCASSLAARGRAYEQYFGPGTRLTVT.

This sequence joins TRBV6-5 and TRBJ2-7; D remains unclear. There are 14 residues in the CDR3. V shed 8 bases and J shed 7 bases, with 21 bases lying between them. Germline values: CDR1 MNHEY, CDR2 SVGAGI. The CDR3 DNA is TGTGCCAGCGACCCGGGTCAAACCGTGAGGGAGCAGTACTTC. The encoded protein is CASDPGQTVREQYF.

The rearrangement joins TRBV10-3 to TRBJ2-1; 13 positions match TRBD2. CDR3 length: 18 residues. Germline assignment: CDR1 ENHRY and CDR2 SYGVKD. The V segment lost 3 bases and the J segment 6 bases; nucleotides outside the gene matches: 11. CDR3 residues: CAISEGTSGTLRGNEQFF. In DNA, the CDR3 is TGTGCCATCAGTGAAGGGACTAGCGGGACCCTCCGGGGCAATGAGCAGTTCTTC.

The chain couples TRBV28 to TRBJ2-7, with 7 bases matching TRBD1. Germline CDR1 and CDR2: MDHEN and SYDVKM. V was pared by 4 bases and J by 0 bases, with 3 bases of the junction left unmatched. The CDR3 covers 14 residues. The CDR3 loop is CASSSGQSSYEQYF. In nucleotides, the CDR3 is TGTGCCAGCAGTTCGGGACAGTCCTCCTACGAGCAGTACTTC.

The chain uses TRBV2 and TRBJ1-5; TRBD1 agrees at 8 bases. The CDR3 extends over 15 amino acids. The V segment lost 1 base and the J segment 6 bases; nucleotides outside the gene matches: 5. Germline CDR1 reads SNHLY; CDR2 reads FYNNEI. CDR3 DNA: TGTGCCAGCAGTGAAGGTTCAGGGGGCGGTCAGCCCCAGCATTTT. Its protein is CASSEGSGGGQPQHF.

The CDR3 region is CASSSIARAGVNTGELFF. CDR3 DNA: TGCGCCAGCAGCTCCATTGCCAGGGCGGGGGTGAACACCGGGGAGCTGTTTTTT. The V call is TRBV5-1, the J call TRBJ2-2; 7 positions match TRBD2. Unmatched junction bases numbered 12, after V lost 3 bases and J lost 1 base. The CDR3 sequence is 18 residues long. Germline values: CDR1 SGHRS, CDR2 YFSETQ. Variable domain in full (rest from reference TRBV5-1 and TRBJ2-2): KAGVTQTPRYLIKTRGQQVTLSCSPISGHRSVSWYQQTPGQGLQFLFEYFSETQRNKGNFPGRFSGRQFSNSRSEMNVSTLELGDSALYLCASSSIARAGVNTGELFFGEGSRLTVL.

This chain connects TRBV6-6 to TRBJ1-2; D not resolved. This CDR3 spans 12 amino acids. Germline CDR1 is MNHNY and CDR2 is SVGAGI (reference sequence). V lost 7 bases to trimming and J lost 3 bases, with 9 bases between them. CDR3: CASTITYYGYTF. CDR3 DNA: TGTGCCAGCACCATAACCTACTATGGCTACACCTTC.

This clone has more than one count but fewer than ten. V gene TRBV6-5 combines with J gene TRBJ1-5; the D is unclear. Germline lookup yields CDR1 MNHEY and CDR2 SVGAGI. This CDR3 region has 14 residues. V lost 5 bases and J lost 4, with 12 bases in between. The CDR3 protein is CASSEGPENQPQHF. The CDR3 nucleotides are TGTGCCAGCAGTGAAGGGCCGGAGAATCAGCCCCAGCATTTT.